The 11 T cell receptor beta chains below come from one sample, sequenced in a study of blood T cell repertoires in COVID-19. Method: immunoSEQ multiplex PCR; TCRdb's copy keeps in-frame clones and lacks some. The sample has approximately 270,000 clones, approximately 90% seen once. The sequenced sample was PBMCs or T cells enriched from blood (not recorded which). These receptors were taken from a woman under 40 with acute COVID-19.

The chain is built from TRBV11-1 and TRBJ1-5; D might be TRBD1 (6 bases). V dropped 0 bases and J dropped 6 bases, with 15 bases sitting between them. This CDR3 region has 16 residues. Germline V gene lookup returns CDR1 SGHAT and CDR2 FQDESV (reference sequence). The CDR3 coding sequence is TGTGCCAGCAGCTTAGCGGTGTCGACAGGAATTCAGCCCCAGCATTTT. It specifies CASSLAVSTGIQPQHF.

The CDR3 is CASSLSGWVLEDQPQHF. For the CDR3, the DNA is TGTGCCAGCAGTTTATCAGGGTGGGTTTTAGAAGATCAGCCCCAGCATTTT. The chain uses TRBV28 and TRBJ1-5; perhaps TRBD1 as D (5 bases). The CDR3 contains 17 residues. Germline CDR1 is MDHEN and CDR2 is SYDVKM. The V gene lost 1 base and the J gene lost 5 bases, with 18 bases spanning the gap.

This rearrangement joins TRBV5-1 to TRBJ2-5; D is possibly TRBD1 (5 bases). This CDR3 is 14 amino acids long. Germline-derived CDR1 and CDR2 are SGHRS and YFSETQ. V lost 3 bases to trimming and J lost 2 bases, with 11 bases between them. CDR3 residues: CASSSRPGQETQYF. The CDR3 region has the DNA TGCGCCAGCAGCTCTCGACCAGGGCAAGAGACCCAGTACTTC.

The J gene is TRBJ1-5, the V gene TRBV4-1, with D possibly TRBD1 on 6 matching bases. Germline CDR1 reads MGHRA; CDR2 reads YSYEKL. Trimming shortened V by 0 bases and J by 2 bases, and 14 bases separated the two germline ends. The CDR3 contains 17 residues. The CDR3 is CASSQDVGAVGNQPQHF. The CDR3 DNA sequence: TGCGCCAGCAGCCAAGATGTGGGGGCTGTCGGCAATCAGCCCCAGCATTTT.

CDR3 sequence reads: CASRPDRVTQYF. The CDR3 region has the DNA TGTGCCAGCAGACCGGACAGGGTTACGCAGTATTTT. The chain is built from TRBV28 and TRBJ2-3; 8 bases fit TRBD1. The CDR3 covers 12 residues. Germline trimming cut 6 bases from V and 8 bases from J; bases unmatched to any gene: 4. Germline CDR1 reads MDHEN; CDR2 reads SYDVKM.

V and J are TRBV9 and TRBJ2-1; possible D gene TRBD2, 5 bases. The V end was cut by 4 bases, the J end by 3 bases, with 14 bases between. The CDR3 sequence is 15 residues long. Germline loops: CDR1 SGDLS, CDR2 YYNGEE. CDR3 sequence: CASSPAVGSYNEQFF. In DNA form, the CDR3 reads TGTGCCAGCAGCCCTGCGGTGGGGAGCTACAATGAGCAGTTCTTC.

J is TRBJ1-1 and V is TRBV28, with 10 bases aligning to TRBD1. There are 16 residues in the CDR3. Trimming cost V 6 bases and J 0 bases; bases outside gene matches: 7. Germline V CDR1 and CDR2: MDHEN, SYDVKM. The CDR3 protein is CASRTGGQSMNTEAFF. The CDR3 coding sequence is TGTGCCAGCAGGACAGGGGGCCAAAGCATGAACACTGAAGCTTTCTTT.

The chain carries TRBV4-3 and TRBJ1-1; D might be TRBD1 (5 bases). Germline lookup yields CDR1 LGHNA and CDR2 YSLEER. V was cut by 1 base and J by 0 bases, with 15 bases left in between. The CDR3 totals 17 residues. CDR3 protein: CASSQVGGAGMNTEAFF. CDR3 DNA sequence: TGCGCCAGCAGCCAAGTGGGAGGGGCGGGGATGAACACTGAAGCTTTCTTT.

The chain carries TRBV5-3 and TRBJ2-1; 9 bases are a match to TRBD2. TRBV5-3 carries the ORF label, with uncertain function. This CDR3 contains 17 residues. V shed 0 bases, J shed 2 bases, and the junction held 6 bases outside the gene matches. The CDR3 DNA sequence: TGTGCCAGAAGCTTGGTGGTAGCGGGAGTTGCCTACAATGAGCAGTTCTTC. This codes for CARSLVVAGVAYNEQFF.

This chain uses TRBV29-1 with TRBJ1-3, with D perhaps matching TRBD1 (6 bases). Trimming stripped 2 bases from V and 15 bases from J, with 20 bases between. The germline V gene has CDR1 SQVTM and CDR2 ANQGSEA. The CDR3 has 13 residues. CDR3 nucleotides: TGCAGCGTTGAAACGGAACACCGACAGGCACGATATTTT. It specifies CSVETEHRQARYF.

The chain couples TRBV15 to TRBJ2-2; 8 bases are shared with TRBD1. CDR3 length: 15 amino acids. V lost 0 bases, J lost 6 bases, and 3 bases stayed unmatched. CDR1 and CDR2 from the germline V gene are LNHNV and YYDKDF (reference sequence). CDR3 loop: CATSREAGGPGELFF. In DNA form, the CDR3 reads TGTGCCACCAGCAGAGAGGCAGGGGGCCCCGGGGAGCTGTTTTTT. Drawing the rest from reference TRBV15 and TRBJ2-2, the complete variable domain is DAMVIQNPRYQVTQFGKPVTLSCSQTLNHNVMYWYQQKSSQAPKLLFHYYDKDFNNEADTPDNFQSRRPNTSFCFLDIRSPGLGDTAMYLCATSREAGGPGELFFGEGSRLTVL.